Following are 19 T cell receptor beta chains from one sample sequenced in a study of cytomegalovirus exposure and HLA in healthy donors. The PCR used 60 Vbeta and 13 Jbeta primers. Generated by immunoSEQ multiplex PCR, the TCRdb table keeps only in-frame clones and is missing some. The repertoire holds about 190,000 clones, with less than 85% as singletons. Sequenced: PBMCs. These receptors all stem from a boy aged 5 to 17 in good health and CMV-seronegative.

CDR3 loop: CAWTPGVKYGYTF. CDR3 DNA: TGTGCCTGGACCCCAGGGGTTAAGTATGGCTACACCTTC. The gene calls are TRBV30 and TRBJ1-2, with D perhaps TRBD1 (6 bases). Germline V CDR1 and CDR2: GTSNPN, SVGIG (reference sequence). The germline V and J ends were trimmed by 4 bases and 5 bases, with 14 bases remaining between them. The CDR3 extends over 13 amino acids.

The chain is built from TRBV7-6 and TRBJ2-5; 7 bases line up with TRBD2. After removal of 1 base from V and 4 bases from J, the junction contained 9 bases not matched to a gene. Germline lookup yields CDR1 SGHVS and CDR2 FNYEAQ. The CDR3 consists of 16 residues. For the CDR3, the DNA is TGTGCCAGCAGCTTAGAACGCCGCGGGGGTACAGAGACCCAGTACTTC. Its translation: CASSLERRGGTETQYF.

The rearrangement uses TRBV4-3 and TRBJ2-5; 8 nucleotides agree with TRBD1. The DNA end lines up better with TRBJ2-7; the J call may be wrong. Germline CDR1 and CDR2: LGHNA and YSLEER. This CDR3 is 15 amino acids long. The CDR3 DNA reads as TGCGCCAGCAGCCAAGATTCGACAGGGGCCTACGAGCAGTACTTC. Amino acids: CASSQDSTGAYEQYF.

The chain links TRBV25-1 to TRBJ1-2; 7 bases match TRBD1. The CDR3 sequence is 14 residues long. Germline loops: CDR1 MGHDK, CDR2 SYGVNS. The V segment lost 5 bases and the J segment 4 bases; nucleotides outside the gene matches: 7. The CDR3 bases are TGTGCCAGCAGTCGGCAGGGGGTGGGCTATGGCTACACCTTC. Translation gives CASSRQGVGYGYTF.

DNA for the CDR3: TGTGCCAGCAGCCAATTTCAGGGCTACAATGAGCAGTTCTTC. Protein sequence: CASSQFQGYNEQFF. The V gene is TRBV4-2, the J gene TRBJ2-1; a possible D gene is TRBD1 (5 bases). The CDR3 is 14 amino acids. Germline V gene lookup returns CDR1 LGHNA and CDR2 YNFKEQ. V was cut by 2 bases and J by 3 bases, with 8 bases left in between.

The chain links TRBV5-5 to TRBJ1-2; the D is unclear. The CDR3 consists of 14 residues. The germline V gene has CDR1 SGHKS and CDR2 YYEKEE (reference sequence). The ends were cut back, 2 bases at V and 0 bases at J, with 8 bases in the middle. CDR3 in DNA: TGTGCCAGCAGCTTCCCGGGTTCTAACTATGGCTACACCTTC. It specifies CASSFPGSNYGYTF. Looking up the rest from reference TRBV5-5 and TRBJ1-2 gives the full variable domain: DAGVTQSPTHLIKTRGQQVTLRCSPISGHKSVSWYQQVLGQGPQFIFQYYEKEERGRGNFPDRFSARQFPNYSSELNVNALLLGDSALYLCASSFPGSNYGYTFGSGTRLTVV.

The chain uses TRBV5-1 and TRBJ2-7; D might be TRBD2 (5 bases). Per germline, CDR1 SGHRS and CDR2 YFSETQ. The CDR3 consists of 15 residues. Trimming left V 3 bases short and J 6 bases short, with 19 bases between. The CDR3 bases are TGCGCCAGCAGCTCCTCGGACTGGAATAGGCCCGAGCAGTACTTC. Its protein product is CASSSSDWNRPEQYF.

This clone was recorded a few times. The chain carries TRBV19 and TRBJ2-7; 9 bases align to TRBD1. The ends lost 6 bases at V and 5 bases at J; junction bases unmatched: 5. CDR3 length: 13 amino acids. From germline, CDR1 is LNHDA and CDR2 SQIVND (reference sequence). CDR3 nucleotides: TGTGCCAGTAGGGACAGGGGAGGCCACGAGCAGTACTTC. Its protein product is CASRDRGGHEQYF. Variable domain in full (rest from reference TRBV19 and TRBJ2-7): DGGITQSPKYLFRKEGQNVTLSCEQNLNHDAMYWYRQDPGQGLRLIYYSQIVNDFQKGDIAEGYSVSREKKESFPLTVTSAQKNPTAFYLCASRDRGGHEQYFGPGTRLTVT.

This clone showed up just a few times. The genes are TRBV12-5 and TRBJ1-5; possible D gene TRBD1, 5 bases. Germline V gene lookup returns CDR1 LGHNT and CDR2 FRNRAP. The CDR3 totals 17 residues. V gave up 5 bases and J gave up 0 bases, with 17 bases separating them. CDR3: CASGPLYSQDSNQPQHF. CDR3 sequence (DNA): TGTGCTAGTGGTCCCCTCTACTCACAGGATAGCAATCAGCCCCAGCATTTT.

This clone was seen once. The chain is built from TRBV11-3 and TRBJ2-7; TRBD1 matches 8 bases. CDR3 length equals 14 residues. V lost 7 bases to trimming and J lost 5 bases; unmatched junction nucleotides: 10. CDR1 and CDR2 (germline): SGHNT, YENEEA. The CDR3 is CASTSRDRGNEQYF. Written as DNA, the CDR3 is TGTGCCAGCACCTCACGAGACAGGGGTAACGAGCAGTACTTC.

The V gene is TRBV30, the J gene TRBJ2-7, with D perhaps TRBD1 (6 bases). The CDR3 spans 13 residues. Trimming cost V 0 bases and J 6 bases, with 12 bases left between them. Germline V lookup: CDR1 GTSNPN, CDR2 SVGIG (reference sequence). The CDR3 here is CAWSVGQGSEQYF. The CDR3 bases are TGTGCCTGGAGTGTGGGGCAGGGGAGCGAGCAGTACTTC.

CDR3 region: CASKSGGVMGNTIYF. The CDR3 bases are TGTGCCTCCAAGTCGGGGGGTGTTATGGGAAACACCATATATTTT. This chain joins TRBV10-3 and TRBJ1-3; TRBD1 might be the D (5 bases). The CDR3 extends over 15 amino acids. Trimming left V 11 bases short and J 4 bases short, with 21 bases between. Germline values: CDR1 ENHRY, CDR2 SYGVKD.

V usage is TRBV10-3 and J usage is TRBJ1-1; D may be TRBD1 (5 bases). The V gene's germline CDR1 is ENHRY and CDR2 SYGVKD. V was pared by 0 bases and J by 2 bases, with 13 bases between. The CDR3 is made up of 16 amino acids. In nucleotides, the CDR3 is TGTGCCATCAGTGAGTCGCCAACAGGAGCTAACACTGAAGCTTTCTTT. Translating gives CAISESPTGANTEAFF.

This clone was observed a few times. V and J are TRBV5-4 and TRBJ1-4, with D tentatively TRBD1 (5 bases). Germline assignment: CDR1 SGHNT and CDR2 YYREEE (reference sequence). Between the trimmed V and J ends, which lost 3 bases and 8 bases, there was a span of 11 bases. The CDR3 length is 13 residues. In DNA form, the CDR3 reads TGTGCCAGCAGCTCCAGGGAAACAGAAAAACTGTTTTTT. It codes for CASSSRETEKLFF.

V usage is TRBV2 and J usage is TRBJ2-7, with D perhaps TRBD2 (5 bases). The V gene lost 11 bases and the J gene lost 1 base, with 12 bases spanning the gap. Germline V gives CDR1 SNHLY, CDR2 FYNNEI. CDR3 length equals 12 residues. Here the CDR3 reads CALTRESYEQYF. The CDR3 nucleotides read TGTGCCCTCACTAGAGAATCCTACGAGCAGTACTTC.

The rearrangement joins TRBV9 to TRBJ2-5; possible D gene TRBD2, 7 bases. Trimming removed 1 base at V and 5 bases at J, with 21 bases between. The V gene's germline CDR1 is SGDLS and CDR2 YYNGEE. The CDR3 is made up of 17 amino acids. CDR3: CASSVRGGSGLAETQYF. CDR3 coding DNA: TGTGCCAGCAGCGTAAGGGGGGGTAGCGGCCTGGCGGAGACCCAGTACTTC.

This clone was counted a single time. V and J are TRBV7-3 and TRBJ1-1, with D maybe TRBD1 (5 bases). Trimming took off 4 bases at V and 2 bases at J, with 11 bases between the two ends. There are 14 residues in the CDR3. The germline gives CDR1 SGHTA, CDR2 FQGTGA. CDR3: CASSSHGANTEAFF. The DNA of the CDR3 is TGTGCCAGCAGCTCGCATGGGGCTAACACTGAAGCTTTCTTT.

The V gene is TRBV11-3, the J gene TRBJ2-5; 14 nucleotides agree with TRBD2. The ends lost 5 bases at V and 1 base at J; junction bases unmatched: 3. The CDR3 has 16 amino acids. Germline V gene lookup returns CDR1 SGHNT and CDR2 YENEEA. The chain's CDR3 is CASSLGTSGGQETQYF. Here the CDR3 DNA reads TGTGCCAGCAGCCTTGGGACTAGCGGGGGCCAAGAGACCCAGTACTTC. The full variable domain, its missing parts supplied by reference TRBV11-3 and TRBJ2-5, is EAGVVQSPRYKIIEKKQPVAFWCNPISGHNTLYWYLQNLGQGPELLIRYENEEAVDDSQLPKDRFSAERLKGVDSTLKIQPAELGDSAVYLCASSLGTSGGQETQYFGPGTRLLVL.

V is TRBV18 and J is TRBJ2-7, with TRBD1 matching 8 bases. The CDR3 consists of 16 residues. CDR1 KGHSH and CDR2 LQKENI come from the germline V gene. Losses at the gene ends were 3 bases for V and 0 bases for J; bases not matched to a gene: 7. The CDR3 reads CASSPQGALNSYEQYF. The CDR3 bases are TGTGCCAGCTCACCCCAGGGGGCCCTAAACTCCTACGAGCAGTACTTC.